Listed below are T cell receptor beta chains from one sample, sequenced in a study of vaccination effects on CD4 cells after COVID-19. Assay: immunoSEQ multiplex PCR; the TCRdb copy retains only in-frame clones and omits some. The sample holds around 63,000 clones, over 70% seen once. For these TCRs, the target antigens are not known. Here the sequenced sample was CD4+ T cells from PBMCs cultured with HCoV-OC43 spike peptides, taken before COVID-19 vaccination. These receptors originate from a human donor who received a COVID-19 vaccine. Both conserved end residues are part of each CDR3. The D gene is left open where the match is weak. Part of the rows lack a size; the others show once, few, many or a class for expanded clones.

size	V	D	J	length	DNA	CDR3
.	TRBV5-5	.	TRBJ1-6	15	TGTGCCAGCAGCTTGGGTAGTTCAGCCGATTCACCCCTCCACTTT	CASSLGSSADSPLHF
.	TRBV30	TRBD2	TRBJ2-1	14	TGTGCCTGGAGACCAGCGGGGGACTACAATGAGCAGTTCTTC	CAWRPAGDYNEQFF
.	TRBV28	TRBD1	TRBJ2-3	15	TGTGCCAGCAGTCCGACAGGGCTCCACACAGATACGCAGTATTTT	CASSPTGLHTDTQYF
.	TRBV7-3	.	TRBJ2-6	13	TGTGCCAGCAGCCCGACAGGGGCCAACGTCCTGACTTTC	CASSPTGANVLTF
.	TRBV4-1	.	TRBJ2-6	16	TGCGCCAGCAGCCAAGTTTCACTCTCTGGGGCCAACGTCCTGACTTTC	CASSQVSLSGANVLTF
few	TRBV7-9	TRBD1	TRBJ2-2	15	TGTGCCAGCAGCCAGGGACAGGGAGGGACCGGGGAGCTGTTTTTT	CASSQGQGGTGELFF
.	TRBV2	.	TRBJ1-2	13	TGTGCCAGCAGTCCCGGTGGGGCCTATGGCTACACCTTC	CASSPGGAYGYTF
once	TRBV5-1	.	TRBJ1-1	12	TGCGCCAGCAGCTCCGTTGGTACTGAAGCTTTCTTT	CASSSVGTEAFF
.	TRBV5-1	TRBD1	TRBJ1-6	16	TGCGCCAGCAGCTTGGGAGGGACAGAGTATAATTCACCCCTCCACTTT	CASSLGGTEYNSPLHF
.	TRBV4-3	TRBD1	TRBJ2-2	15	TGCGCCAGCAGCCTCAGACAGGGGGCGACCGGGGAGCTGTTTTTT	CASSLRQGATGELFF
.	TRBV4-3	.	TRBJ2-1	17	TGCGCCAGCAGCCAAGGCCCGGGCAGCGCAGGGTACAATGAGCAGTTCTTC	CASSQGPGSAGYNEQFF
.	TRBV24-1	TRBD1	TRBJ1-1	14	TGTGCCACCAGTGAACGGACAGGGAGCACTGAAGCTTTCTTT	CATSERTGSTEAFF
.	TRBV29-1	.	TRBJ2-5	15	TGCAGCGTTGAAATCGGAGCGGCGATTCAAGAGACCCAGTACTTC	CSVEIGAAIQETQYF
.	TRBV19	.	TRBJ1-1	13	TGTGCCAGTAGTGAACAGCAGGACACTGAAGCTTTCTTT	CASSEQQDTEAFF
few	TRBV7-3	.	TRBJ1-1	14	TGTGCCAGCAGCTTATTTTCCGGGGCCACTGAAGCTTTCTTT	CASSLFSGATEAFF
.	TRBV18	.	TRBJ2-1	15	TGTGCCAGCTCACTCCTAGAAACTCAATACAATGAGCAGTTCTTC	CASSLLETQYNEQFF
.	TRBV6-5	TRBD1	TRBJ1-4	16	TGTGCCAGCAGTTCTGGGACAGGGGGCTTTAATGAAAAACTGTTTTTT	CASSSGTGGFNEKLFF
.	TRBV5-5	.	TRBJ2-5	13	TGTGCCAGCAGCTTGGCCACAGAAGAGACCCAGTACTTC	CASSLATEETQYF
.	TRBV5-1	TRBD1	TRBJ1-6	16	TGCGCCAGCAGCCCGGGACAGATCTCCTATAATTCACCCCTCCACTTT	CASSPGQISYNSPLHF
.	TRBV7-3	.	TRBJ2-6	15	TGTGCCAGCAGCTTGTCAGGGTTTGGGGCCAACGTCCTGACTTTC	CASSLSGFGANVLTF
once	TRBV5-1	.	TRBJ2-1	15	TGCGCCAGCAGCTTGGAACTCAGCTCCTACAATGAGCAGTTCTTC	CASSLELSSYNEQFF
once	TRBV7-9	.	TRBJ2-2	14	TGTGCCAGCAGCTTGAGGGAGTACACCGGGGAGCTGTTTTTT	CASSLREYTGELFF
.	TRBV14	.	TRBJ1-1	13	TGTGCCAGCTCACAGACCTTGAACACTGAAGCTTTCTTT	CASSQTLNTEAFF
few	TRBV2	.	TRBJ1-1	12	TGTGCCAGCAGACAGGGTCGTACTGAAGCTTTCTTT	CASRQGRTEAFF
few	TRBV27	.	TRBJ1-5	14	TGTGCCAGCAGTTTTGGGTTGGGGCTGGGGCCCCAGCATTTT	CASSFGLGLGPQHF
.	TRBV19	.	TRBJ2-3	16	TGTGCCAGTAGTTATAACAGGGTCGTAAACGCTGATACGCAGTATTTT	CASSYNRVVNADTQYF
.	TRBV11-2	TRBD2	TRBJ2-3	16	TGTGCCAGCAGCTTACTAGCGGGGCATCTTGTGGATACGCAGTATTTT	CASSLLAGHLVDTQYF
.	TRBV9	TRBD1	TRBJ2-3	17	TGTGCCAGCAGCGCCAGACAGGGAGCTCGGTACACAGATACGCAGTATTTT	CASSARQGARYTDTQYF